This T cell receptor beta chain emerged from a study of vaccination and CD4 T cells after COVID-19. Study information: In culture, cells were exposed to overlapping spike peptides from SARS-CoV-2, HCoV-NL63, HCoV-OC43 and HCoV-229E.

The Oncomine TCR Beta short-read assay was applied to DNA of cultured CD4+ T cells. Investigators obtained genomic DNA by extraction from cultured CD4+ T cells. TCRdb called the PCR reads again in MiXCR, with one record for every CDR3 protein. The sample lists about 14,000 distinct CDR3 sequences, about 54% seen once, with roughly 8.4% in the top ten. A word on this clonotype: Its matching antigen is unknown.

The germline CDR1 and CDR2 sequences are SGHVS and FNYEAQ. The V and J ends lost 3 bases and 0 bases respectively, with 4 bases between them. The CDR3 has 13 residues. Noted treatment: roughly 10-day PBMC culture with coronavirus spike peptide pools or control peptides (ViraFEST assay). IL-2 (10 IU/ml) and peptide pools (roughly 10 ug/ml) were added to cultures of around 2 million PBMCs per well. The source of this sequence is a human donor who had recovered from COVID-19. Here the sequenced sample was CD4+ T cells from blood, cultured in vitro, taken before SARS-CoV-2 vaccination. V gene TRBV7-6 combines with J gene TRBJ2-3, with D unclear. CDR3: CASSFGSTDTQYF. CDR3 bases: TGTGCCAGCAGCTTCGGGAGCACAGATACGCAGTATTTT.